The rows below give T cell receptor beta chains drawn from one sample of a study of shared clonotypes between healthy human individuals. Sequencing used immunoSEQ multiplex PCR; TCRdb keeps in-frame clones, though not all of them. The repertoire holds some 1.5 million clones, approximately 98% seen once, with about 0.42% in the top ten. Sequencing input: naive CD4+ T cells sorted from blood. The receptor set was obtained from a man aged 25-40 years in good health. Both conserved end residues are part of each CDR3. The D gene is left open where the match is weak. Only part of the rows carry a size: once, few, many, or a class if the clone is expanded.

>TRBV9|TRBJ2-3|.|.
TGTGCCAGCAGCCCTTGGAAGGGCCAAGATACGCAGTATTTT
CASSPWKGQDTQYF
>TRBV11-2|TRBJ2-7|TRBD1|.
TGTGCCAGCAGCCTCCCAGGGGGAAGGGACGAGCAGTACTTC
CASSLPGGRDEQYF
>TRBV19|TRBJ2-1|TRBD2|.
TGTGCCAGTAGTAGCGGCGGGAGGGTCTACAATGAGCAGTTCTTC
CASSSGGRVYNEQFF
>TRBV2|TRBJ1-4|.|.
TGTGCCAGCCTCCGAGACATTAATGAAAAACTGTTTTTT
CASLRDINEKLFF
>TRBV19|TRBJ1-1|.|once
TGTGCCAGTAGCCCTTATTATGACACTGAAGCTTTCTTT
CASSPYYDTEAFF
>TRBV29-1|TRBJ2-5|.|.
TGCAGCGTCACGAGGGGGGCAGGGCGGGAGACCCAGTACTTC
CSVTRGAGRETQYF
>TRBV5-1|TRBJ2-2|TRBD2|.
TGCGCCAGCAGCCCCACTAGCGGGAGTCCCGGCACCGGGGAGCTGTTTTTT
CASSPTSGSPGTGELFF
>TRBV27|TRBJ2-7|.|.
TGTGCCAGCAGGGGGACAATACGTTACCCCGGGCGGGCGCGAAAAAGCGACGAGCAGTACTTC
CASRGTIRYPGRARKSDEQYF
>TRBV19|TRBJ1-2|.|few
TGTGCCACCCAATCAGGGTACGGCTACACCTTC
CATQSGYGYTF
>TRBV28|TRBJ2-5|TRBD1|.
TGTGCCAGCAGTTCCGGACAGGAAGAGACCCAGTACTTC
CASSSGQEETQYF
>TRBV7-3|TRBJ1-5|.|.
TGTGCCAGCAGCTCGCCCTTAATCAGGGCCCAGCATTTT
CASSSPLIRAQHF
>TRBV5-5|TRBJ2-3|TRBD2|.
TGTGCCAGCGAGGGCGGGGGTAGCACAGATACGCAGTATTTT
CASEGGGSTDTQYF
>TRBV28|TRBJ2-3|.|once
TGTGCCAGCAGTGACCCCCGAGGGCCTAGCACAGATACGCAGTATTTT
CASSDPRGPSTDTQYF
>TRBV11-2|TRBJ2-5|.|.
TGTGCCAGCAGTGATTGGGCGGAGACCCAGTACTTC
CASSDWAETQYF
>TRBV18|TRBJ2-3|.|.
TGTGCCAGCTCACCACTTAGCGACACAGATACGCAGTATTTT
CASSPLSDTDTQYF
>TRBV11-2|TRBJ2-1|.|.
TGTGCCAGCAGCCCGCTTAGCGGACCAGCCTACAATGAGCAGTTCTTC
CASSPLSGPAYNEQFF
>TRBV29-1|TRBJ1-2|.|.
TGCAGCGCCGGGGACGTCGCTAACTATGGCTACACCTTC
CSAGDVANYGYTF
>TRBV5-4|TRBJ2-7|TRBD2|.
TGTGCCAGCAGCCCCGGCGGGGGAAGGGCCTCCTACGAGCAGTACTTC
CASSPGGGRASYEQYF
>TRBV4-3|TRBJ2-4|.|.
TGCGCCAGCAGCCAAGATCCGGTTAGCACGGACATTCAGTACTTC
CASSQDPVSTDIQYF
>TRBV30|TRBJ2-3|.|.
TGTGCCTGGACCAGTGGGGGTGATACGCAGTATTTT
CAWTSGGDTQYF
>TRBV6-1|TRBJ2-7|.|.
TGTGCCAGCAGAGACGACTGGGGCTACGAGCAGTACTTC
CASRDDWGYEQYF
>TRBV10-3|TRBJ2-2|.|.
TGTGCCATCAAACAGCTGAACACCGGGGAGCTGTTTTTT
CAIKQLNTGELFF
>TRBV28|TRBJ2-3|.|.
TGTGCCAGCAGTCTCAGGGGCGCCTCTAGCACAGATACGCAGTATTTT
CASSLRGASSTDTQYF
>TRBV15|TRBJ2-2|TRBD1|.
TGTGCCACCAGCAAGACAGGGGGAAACACCGGGGAGCTGTTTTTT
CATSKTGGNTGELFF
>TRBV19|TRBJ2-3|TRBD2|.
TGTGCCAGTACCCCGTTAGCTGGACTAGCGGGAAAGGCTGAGACGCAGTATTTT
CASTPLAGLAGKAETQYF
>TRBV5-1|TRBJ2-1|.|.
TGCGCCAGCAGTCCGGGACGTTTTTACAATGAGCAGTTCTTC
CASSPGRFYNEQFF
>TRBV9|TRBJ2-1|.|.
TGTGCCAGCAGCCCCCCCGCGGAATACAATGAGCAGTTCTTC
CASSPPAEYNEQFF
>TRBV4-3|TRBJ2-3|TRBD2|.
TGCGCCAGCAGCCAAAGCTCTAGCGGGGCCTACACAGATACGCAGTATTTT
CASSQSSSGAYTDTQYF
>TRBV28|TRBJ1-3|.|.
TGTGCCAGCAGTTTTCATTTAGAGGGACTGCGCTCTGGAAACACCATATATTTT
CASSFHLEGLRSGNTIYF